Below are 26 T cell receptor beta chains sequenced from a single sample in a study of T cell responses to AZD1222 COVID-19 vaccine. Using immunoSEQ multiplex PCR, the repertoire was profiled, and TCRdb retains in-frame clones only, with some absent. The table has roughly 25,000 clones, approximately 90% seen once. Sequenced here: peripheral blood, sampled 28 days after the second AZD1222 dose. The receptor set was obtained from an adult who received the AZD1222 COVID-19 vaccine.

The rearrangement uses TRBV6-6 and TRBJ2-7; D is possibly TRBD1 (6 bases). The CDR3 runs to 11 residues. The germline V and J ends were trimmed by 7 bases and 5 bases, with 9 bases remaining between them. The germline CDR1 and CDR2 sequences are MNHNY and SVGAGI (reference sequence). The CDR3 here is CASTQGNEQYF. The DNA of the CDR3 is TGTGCCAGCACCCAGGGGAACGAGCAGTACTTC.

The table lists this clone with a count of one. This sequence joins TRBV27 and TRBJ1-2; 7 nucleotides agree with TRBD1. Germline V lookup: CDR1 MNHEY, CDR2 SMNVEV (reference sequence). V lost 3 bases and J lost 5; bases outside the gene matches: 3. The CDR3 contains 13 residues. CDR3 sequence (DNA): TGTGCCAGCAGTTTTAGGGGGCAATATGGCTACACCTTC. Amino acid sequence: CASSFRGQYGYTF.

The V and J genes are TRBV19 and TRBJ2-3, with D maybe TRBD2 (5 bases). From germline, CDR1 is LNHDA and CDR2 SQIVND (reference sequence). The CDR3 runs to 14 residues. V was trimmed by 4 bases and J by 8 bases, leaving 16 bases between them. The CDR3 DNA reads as TGTGCCAGTAGTAAGCCGGACGTCGGGGTTACGCAGTATTTT. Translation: CASSKPDVGVTQYF.

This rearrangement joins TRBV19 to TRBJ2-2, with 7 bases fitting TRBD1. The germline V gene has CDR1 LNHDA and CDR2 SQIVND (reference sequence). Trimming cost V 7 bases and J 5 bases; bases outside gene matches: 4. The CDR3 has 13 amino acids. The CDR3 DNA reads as TGTGCCAGTACCGACAGGGTTACCGGGGAGCTGTTTTTT. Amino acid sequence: CASTDRVTGELFF.

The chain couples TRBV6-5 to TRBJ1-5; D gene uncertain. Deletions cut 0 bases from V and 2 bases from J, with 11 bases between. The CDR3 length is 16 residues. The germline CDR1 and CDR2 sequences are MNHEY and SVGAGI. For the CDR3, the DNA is TGTGCCAGCAGTTACTCCGGGATAGGCGGCAATCAGCCCCAGCATTTT. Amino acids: CASSYSGIGGNQPQHF.

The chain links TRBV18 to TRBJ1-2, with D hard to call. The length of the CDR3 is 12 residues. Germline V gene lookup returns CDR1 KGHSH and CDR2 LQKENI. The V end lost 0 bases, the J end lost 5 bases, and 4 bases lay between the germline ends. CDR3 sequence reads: CASSPPQYGYTF. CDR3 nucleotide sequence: TGTGCCAGCTCACCACCGCAATATGGCTACACCTTC. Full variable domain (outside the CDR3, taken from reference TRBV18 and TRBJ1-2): NAGVMQNPRHLVRRRGQEARLRCSPMKGHSHVYWYRQLPEEGLKFMVYLQKENIIDESGMPKERFSAEFPKEGPSILRIQQVVRGDSAAYFCASSPPQYGYTFGSGTRLTVV.

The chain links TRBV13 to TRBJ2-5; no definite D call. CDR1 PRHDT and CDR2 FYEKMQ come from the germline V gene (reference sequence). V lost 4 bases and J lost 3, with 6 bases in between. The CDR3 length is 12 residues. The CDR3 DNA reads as TGTGCCAGCAGCTCGATGAAAGAGACCCAGTACTTC. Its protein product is CASSSMKETQYF.

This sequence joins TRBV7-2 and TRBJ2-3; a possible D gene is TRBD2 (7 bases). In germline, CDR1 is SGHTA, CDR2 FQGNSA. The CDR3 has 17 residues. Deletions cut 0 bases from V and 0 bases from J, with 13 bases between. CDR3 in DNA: TGTGCCAGCAGCTTAGCGGTGGCGGGGGCCAGCACAGATACGCAGTATTTT. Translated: CASSLAVAGASTDTQYF.

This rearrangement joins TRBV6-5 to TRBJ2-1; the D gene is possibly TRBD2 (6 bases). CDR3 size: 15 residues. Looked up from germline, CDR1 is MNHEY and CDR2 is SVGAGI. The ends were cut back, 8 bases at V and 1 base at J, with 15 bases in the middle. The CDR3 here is CASGLRGFSYNEQFF. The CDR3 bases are TGTGCCAGCGGATTACGGGGGTTTTCCTACAATGAGCAGTTCTTC.

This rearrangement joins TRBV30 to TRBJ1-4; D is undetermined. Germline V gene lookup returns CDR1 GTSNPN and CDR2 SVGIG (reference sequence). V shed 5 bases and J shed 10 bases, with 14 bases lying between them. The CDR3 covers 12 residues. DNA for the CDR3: TGTGCCTGGGCCACCGTTGTCGGAAAACTGTTTTTT. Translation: CAWATVVGKLFF. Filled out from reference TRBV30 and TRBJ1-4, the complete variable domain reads SQTIHQWPATLVQPVGSPLSLECTVEGTSNPNLYWYRQAAGRGLQLLFYSVGIGQISSEVPQNLSASRPQDRQFILSSKKLLLSDSGFYLCAWATVVGKLFFGSGTQLSVL.

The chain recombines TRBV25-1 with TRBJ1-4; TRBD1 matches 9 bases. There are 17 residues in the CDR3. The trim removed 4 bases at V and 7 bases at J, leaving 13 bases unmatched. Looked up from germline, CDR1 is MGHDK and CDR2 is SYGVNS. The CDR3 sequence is CASSGRRTGAFFEKLFF. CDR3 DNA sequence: TGTGCCAGCAGTGGCCGACGGACAGGGGCGTTTTTTGAAAAACTGTTTTTT.

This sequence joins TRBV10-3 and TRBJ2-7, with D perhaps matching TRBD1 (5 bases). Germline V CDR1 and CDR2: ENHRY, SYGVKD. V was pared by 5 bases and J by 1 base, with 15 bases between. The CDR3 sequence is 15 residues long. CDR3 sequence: CAISTRQRPSYEQYF. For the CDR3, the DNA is TGTGCCATCAGTACCAGACAGAGACCGTCCTACGAGCAGTACTTC.

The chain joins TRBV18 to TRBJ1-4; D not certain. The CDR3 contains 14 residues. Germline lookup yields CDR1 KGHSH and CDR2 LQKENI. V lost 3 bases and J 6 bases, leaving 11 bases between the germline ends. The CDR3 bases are TGTGCCAGCTCACCTCTGCAGGCCGATGAAAAACTGTTTTTT. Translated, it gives CASSPLQADEKLFF.

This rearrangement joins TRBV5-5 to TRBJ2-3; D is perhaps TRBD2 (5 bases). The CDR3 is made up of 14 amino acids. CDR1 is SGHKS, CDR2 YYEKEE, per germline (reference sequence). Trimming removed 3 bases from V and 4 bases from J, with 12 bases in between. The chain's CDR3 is CASSSFASPDTQYF. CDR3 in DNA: TGTGCCAGCAGCTCGTTTGCTAGCCCAGATACGCAGTATTTT.

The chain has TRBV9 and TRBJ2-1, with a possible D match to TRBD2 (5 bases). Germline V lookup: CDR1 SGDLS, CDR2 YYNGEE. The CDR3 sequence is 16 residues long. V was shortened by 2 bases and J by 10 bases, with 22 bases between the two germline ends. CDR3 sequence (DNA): TGTGCCAGCAGCGTCAGACGGGAACCCGTATTTTCGGAGCAGTTCTTC. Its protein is CASSVRREPVFSEQFF. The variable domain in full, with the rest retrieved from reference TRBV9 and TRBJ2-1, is DSGVTQTPKHLITATGQRVTLRCSPRSGDLSVYWYQQSLDQGLQFLIQYYNGEERAKGNILERFSAQQFPDLHSELNLSSLELGDSALYFCASSVRREPVFSEQFFGPGTRLTVL.

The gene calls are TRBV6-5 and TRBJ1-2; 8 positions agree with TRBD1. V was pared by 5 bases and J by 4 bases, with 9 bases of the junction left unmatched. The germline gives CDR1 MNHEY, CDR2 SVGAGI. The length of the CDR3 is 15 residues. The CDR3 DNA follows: TGTGCCAGCAGTATGACAGGGGCGGATAGCTATGGCTACACCTTC. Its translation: CASSMTGADSYGYTF.

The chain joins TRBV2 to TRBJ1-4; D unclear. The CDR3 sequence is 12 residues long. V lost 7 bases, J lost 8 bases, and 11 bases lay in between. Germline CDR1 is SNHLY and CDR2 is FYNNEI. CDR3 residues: CASTNYEEKLFF. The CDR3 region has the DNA TGTGCCAGCACCAATTACGAAGAAAAACTGTTTTTT.

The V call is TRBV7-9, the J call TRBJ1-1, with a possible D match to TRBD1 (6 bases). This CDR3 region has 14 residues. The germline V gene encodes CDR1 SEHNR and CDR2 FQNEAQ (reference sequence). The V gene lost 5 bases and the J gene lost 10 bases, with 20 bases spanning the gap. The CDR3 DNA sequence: TGTGCCAGCAGCGCCCAAACAGGGCAAGAGGGAGCTTTCTTT. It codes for CASSAQTGQEGAFF.

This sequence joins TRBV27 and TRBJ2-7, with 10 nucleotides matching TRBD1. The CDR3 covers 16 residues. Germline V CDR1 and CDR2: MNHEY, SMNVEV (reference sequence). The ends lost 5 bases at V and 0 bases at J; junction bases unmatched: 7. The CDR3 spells CASSPLGQGISYEQYF. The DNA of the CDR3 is TGTGCCAGCAGTCCATTGGGACAGGGGATCTCCTACGAGCAGTACTTC.

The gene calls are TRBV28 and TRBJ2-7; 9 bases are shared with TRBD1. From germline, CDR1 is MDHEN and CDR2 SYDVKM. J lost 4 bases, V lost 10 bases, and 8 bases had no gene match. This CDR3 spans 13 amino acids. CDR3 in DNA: TGTGCCACCCAACCGGGACAGGGTTACGAGCAGTACTTC. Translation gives CATQPGQGYEQYF.

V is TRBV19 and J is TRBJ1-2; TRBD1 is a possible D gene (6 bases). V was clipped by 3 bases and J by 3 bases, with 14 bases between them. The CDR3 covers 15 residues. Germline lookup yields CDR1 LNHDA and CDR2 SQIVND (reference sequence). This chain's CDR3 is CASSIADSGDYGYTF. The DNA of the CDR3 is TGTGCCAGTAGTATCGCGGACAGCGGGGACTATGGCTACACCTTC.

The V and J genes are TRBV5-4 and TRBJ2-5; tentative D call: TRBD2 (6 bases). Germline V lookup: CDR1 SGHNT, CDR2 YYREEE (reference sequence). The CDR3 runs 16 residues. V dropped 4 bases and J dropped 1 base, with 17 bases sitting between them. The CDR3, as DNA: TGTGCCAGCAGCCCTGGAGGGGCGGGGTTCCAAGAGACCCAGTACTTC. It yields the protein CASSPGGAGFQETQYF. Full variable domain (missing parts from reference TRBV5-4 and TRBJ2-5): ETGVTQSPTHLIKTRGQQVTLRCSSQSGHNTVSWYQQALGQGPQFIFQYYREEENGRGNFPPRFSGLQFPNYSSELNVNALELDDSALYLCASSPGGAGFQETQYFGPGTRLLVL.

CDR3 residues: CASRPRLDSYNEQFF. CDR3 in DNA: TGTGCCAGCAGACCCCGATTGGATTCCTACAATGAGCAGTTCTTC. The V call is TRBV9, the J call TRBJ2-1, with D uncertain. This CDR3 spans 15 amino acids. Germline V lookup: CDR1 SGDLS, CDR2 YYNGEE. With 5 bases removed from V and 1 base from J, the gap between germline ends came to 13 bases.

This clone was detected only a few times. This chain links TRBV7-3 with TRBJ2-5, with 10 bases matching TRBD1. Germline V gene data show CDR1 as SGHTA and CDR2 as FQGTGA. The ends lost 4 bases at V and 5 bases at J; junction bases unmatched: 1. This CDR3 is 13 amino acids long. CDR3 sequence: CASSSGQGETQYF. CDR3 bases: TGTGCCAGCAGCTCGGGACAGGGGGAGACCCAGTACTTC.

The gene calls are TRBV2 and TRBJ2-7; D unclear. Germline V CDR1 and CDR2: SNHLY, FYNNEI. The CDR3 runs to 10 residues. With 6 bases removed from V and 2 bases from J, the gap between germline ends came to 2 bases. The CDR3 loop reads CASRTYEQYF. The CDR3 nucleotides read TGTGCCAGCAGAACCTACGAGCAGTACTTC. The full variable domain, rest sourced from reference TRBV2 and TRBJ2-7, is EPEVTQTPSHQVTQMGQEVILRCVPISNHLYFYWYRQILGQKVEFLVSFYNNEISEKSEIFDDQFSVERPDGSNFTLKIRSTKLEDSAMYFCASRTYEQYFGPGTRLTVT.

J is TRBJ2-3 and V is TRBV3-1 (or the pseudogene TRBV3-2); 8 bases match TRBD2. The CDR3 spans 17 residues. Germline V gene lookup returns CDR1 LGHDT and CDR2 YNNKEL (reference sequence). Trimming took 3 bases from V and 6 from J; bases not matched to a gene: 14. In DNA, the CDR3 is TGTGCCAGCAGCCAGGCCCGTACGGCGGGAGGATGGGATACGCAGTATTTT. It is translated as CASSQARTAGGWDTQYF.